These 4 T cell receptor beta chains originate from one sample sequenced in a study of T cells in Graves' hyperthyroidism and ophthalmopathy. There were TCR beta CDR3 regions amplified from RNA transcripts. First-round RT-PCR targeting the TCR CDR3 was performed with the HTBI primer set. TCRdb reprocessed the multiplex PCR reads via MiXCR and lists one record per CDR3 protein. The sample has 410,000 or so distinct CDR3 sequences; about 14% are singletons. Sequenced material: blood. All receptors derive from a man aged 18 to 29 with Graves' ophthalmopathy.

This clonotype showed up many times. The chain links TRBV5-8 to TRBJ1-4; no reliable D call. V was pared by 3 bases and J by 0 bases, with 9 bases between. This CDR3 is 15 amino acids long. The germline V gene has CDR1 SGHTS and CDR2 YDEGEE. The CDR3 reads CASSSQESTNEKLFF. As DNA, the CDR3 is TGTGCCAGCAGCTCTCAGGAGTCAACTAATGAAAAACTGTTTTTT.

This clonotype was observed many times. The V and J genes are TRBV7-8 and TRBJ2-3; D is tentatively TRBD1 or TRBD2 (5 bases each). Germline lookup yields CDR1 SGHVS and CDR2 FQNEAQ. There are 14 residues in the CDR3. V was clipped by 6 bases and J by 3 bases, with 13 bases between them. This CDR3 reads CASRKTRGTDTQYF. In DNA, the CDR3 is TGTGCCAGCAGAAAAACTAGGGGTACAGATACGCAGTATTTT.

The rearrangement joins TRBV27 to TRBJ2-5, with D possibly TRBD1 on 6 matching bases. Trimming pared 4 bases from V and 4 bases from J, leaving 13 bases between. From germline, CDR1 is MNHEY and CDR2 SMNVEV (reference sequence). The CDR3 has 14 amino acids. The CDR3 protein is CASSSAGAAETQYF. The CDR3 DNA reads TGTGCCAGCAGTTCGGCAGGGGCAGCAGAGACCCAGTACTTC.

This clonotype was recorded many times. CDR3 nucleotide sequence: TGTGCCAGCAGTGCCTATAACAGGGAACCTGGGGCCAACGTCCTGACTTTC. Amino acids: CASSAYNREPGANVLTF. J is TRBJ2-6 and V is TRBV12-3 or TRBV12-4; perhaps TRBD1 as D (6 bases). Trimming took off 5 bases at V and 2 bases at J, with 16 bases between the two ends. The CDR3 totals 17 residues.